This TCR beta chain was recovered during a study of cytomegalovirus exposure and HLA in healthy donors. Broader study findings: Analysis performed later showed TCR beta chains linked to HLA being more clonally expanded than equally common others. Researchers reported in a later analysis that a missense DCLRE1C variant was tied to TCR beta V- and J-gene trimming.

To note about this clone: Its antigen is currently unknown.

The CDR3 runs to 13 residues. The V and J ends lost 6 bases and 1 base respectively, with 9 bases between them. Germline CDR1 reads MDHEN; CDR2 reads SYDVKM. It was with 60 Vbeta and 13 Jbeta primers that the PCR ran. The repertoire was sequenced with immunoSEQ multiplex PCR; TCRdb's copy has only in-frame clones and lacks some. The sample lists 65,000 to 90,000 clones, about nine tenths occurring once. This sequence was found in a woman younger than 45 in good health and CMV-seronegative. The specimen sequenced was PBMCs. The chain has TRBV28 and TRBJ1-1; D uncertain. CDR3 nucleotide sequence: TGTGCCAGCAGCCAACGCAGGAACACTGAAGCTTTCTTT. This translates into CASSQRRNTEAFF.